Included here is one T cell receptor beta chain sequence, with context. These data come from a study of OX40 agonist ivuxolimab in advanced cancers. Assay used: immunoSEQ multiplex PCR; TCRdb lists only in-frame clones, some missing. Altogether fewer than 65,000 clones are present, 90% to 95% being singletons, with the ten largest covering over 15%. The clonotype originates from an adult with an advanced solid tumor such as melanoma, head and neck, liver or kidney cancer. The material was CD4+ or CD8+ T cells sorted from blood, obtained in a trial of the OX40 agonist ivuxolimab.

CDR3 sequence: CASSSVTGGTDTQYF. The CDR3 DNA sequence: TGTGCCAGCAGCTCCGTGACAGGGGGCACAGATACGCAGTATTTT. The gene calls are TRBV27 and TRBJ2-3; 8 nucleotides agree with TRBD1. V shed 6 bases and J 1 base; nucleotides not matched to a gene: 6. Germline CDR1 and CDR2: MNHEY and SMNVEV (reference sequence). CDR3 size: 15 residues.